The rows below give T cell receptor beta chains drawn from one sample of a study of blood T cell repertoires in COVID-19. Assay used: immunoSEQ multiplex PCR; TCRdb lists only in-frame clones, some missing. The data hold 70,000 to 100,000 clones, with 87% observed a single time. Sequenced material: peripheral blood. Every receptor here comes from a woman aged 55-69 years with COVID-19, enrolled during active disease. Both conserved end residues are part of each CDR3. D genes are given only for firm matches. Expanded clones are given a class, and other clones once, few, many or no size at all.

clone size | J gene | D gene | V gene | CDR3 DNA | CDR3 protein
. | TRBJ2-1 | . | TRBV4-2 | TGTGCCAGCTCGGACACCCGCGCCCTCAATGAGCAGTTCTTC | CASSDTRALNEQFF
. | TRBJ1-3 | . | TRBV12-3/TRBV12-4 | TGTGCCAGCAGTTCGACAGTGAGAAACACCATATATTTT | CASSSTVRNTIYF
. | TRBJ2-7 | . | TRBV7-2 | TGTGCCAGCAGACCCCCAGGGTCCCACGAGCAGTACTTC | CASRPPGSHEQYF
. | TRBJ2-7 | TRBD1 | TRBV19 | TGTGCCAGTAGTTCGAACACCGGGACAGGGGGCGAGCAGTACTTC | CASSSNTGTGGEQYF
. | TRBJ2-7 | TRBD1 | TRBV4-2 | TGTGCCAGCAGCCAAGATGCCGGGACAGGATATTACGAGCAGTACTTC | CASSQDAGTGYYEQYF
. | TRBJ1-5 | . | TRBV11-2 | TGTGCCAGCAGCTTAGCCTACAATCAGCCCCAGCATTTT | CASSLAYNQPQHF
. | TRBJ2-3 | TRBD2 | TRBV6-1 | TGTGCCAGCAGTTCCCTAGCGGGGGATACGCAGTATTTT | CASSSLAGDTQYF
once | TRBJ2-1 | TRBD1 | TRBV18 | TGTGCCAGCTCACCAAGGGACAGGGGACCGGCCTACAATGAGCAGTTCTTC | CASSPRDRGPAYNEQFF
. | TRBJ2-3 | . | TRBV27 | TGTGCCAGCAGCCTACTTCTGGGGCAGGATACGCAGTATTTT | CASSLLLGQDTQYF
. | TRBJ2-3 | . | TRBV6-2/TRBV6-3 | TGTGCCAGCAGTCGACAACACAGTAAAAGCACAGATACGCAGTATTTT | CASSRQHSKSTDTQYF
. | TRBJ1-2 | TRBD1 | TRBV5-4 | TGTGCCAGCAGCTTGGATCCGGCAGGGGGGTATGGCTACACCTTC | CASSLDPAGGYGYTF
. | TRBJ2-5 | . | TRBV10-2 | TGCGCCAGCAGTGATCCAACGGTACAAGAGACCCAGTACTTC | CASSDPTVQETQYF
. | TRBJ1-5 | TRBD1 | TRBV10-2 | TGCGCCAGCACGGACGGGACAGGGCCGTTGGCCATGCCCCAGCATTTT | CASTDGTGPLAMPQHF
. | TRBJ1-4 | . | TRBV4-3 | TGCGCCAGCAGCCACAACCGGGACATGATGGAAAAACTGTTTTTT | CASSHNRDMMEKLFF
. | TRBJ2-4 | . | TRBV28 | TGTGCCAGCTCATACGAGGAGATAGCCAAAAACATTCAGTACTTC | CASSYEEIAKNIQYF
. | TRBJ2-7 | . | TRBV28 | TGTGCCAGCAGGTCCAGGAACAACTACGAGCAGTACTTC | CASRSRNNYEQYF
. | TRBJ2-3 | TRBD2 | TRBV7-9 | TGTGCCAGCAGCTTAGCGGGACTAGCGGGGGTTAGCACAGATACGCAGTATTTT | CASSLAGLAGVSTDTQYF
few | TRBJ1-6 | . | TRBV5-1 | TGCGCCAGCAGCTTGGGGGTAGCAACCTATAATTCACCCCTCCACTTT | CASSLGVATYNSPLHF
. | TRBJ2-7 | . | TRBV27 | TGTGCCAGCAGTTTTGGCCTCACTCCGGGGGAGCAGTACTTC | CASSFGLTPGEQYF
. | TRBJ1-2 | . | TRBV3-1/TRBV3-2 | TGTGCCAGCAGCCAATATGTGAGCTATGGCTACACCTTC | CASSQYVSYGYTF
. | TRBJ2-5 | TRBD2 | TRBV2 | TGTGCCAGCAGGTCTAGCGGGGGGGCTTCTGAGACCCAGTACTTC | CASRSSGGASETQYF
. | TRBJ2-7 | . | TRBV28 | TGTGCCAGCCTGCCGGGGTTCGAGCAGTACTTC | CASLPGFEQYF
. | TRBJ2-7 | TRBD1 | TRBV19 | TGTGCCAGTAGTAGGGACAGAGTCTACGAGCAGTACTTC | CASSRDRVYEQYF
. | TRBJ1-5 | . | TRBV18 | TGTGCCAGCTCACCAGGGAGGGGGACCAATCAGCCCCAGCATTTT | CASSPGRGTNQPQHF
. | TRBJ2-7 | . | TRBV10-3 | TGTGCCATAGCGAACAGGGACCTAACCTACGAGCAGTACTTC | CAIANRDLTYEQYF
once | TRBJ1-2 | . | TRBV30 | TGTGCCTGGAGTTTTCAGGGGTATGGCTACACCTTC | CAWSFQGYGYTF
. | TRBJ1-3 | TRBD1 | TRBV2 | TGTGCCAGCAGTGGGACAGGGCGAGGAAACACCATATATTTT | CASSGTGRGNTIYF
few | TRBJ1-4 | . | TRBV7-9 | TGTGCCAGCAGCTTAGTTACCGGAAAACTGTTTTTT | CASSLVTGKLFF
. | TRBJ2-2 | TRBD1 | TRBV7-9 | TGTGCCAGCAGCGGAGAGGGACAGGGGCCCGGGGAGCTGTTTTTT | CASSGEGQGPGELFF
. | TRBJ1-5 | . | TRBV11-2 | TGTGCCAGCAGCTTAAGAGGGTCGGGGAATCAGCCCCAGCATTTT | CASSLRGSGNQPQHF
. | TRBJ1-2 | TRBD1 | TRBV5-4 | TGTGCCAGCAGCATAGGGGGACAGGCCGCCTATGGCTACACCTTC | CASSIGGQAAYGYTF
. | TRBJ1-2 | . | TRBV6-6 | TGTGCCAGCATGGCGAGGGGGTACTATGGCTACACCTTC | CASMARGYYGYTF
. | TRBJ1-4 | . | TRBV28 | TGTGCCAGCAGTTCCGCCCTAGAAAAACTGTTTTTT | CASSSALEKLFF
once | TRBJ2-5 | . | TRBV18 | TGTGCCAGCTCACCAACGGGTGGGGAGACCCAGTACTTC | CASSPTGGETQYF
. | TRBJ2-3 | TRBD1 | TRBV7-9 | TGTGCCAGCAGCTCGCCGAAGGACAGGAACACAGATACGCAGTATTTT | CASSSPKDRNTDTQYF
few | TRBJ1-6 | . | TRBV9 | TGTGCCAGCAGCGACCATGGACTGATACCGGGACTCAATTCACCCCTCCACTTT | CASSDHGLIPGLNSPLHF
. | TRBJ2-1 | . | TRBV30 | TGTGCCTGGAGTGTCGGGGGCTCCTACAATGAGCAGTTCTTC | CAWSVGGSYNEQFF
. | TRBJ2-3 | TRBD1 | TRBV10-2 | TGCGCCAGCAGGACAGGGATTGGGACAGATACGCAGTATTTT | CASRTGIGTDTQYF
. | TRBJ1-2 | . | TRBV6-1 | TGTGCCAGCAGTGAACTGGGACACCTAAACTATGGCTACACCTTC | CASSELGHLNYGYTF
. | TRBJ2-2 | . | TRBV5-4 | TGTGCCAGCAGCCTGGGCCAGGTTGTTACCGGGGAGCTGTTTTTT | CASSLGQVVTGELFF
. | TRBJ2-1 | TRBD1 | TRBV18 | TGTGCCAGCTCACCCGGGACAGGGGGGTACAATGAGCAGTTCTTC | CASSPGTGGYNEQFF
. | TRBJ1-6 | TRBD1 | TRBV11-2 | TGTGCCAGCAGCTTATTCTGGACAGGGGTGGGTTCACCCCTCCACTTT | CASSLFWTGVGSPLHF
. | TRBJ2-7 | TRBD2 | TRBV3-1/TRBV3-2 | TGTGCCAGCAGCCAGACTAGCGGGGCGTCCTACGAGCAGTACTTC | CASSQTSGASYEQYF
. | TRBJ1-2 | TRBD1 | TRBV19 | TGTGCCAGTAGTATCGGACAGGGGGCAAACTATGGCTACACCTTC | CASSIGQGANYGYTF
. | TRBJ1-2 | TRBD1 | TRBV7-2 | TGTGCCAGCAGCAGAGGACAGGGGCCCACGATCTATGGCTACACCTTC | CASSRGQGPTIYGYTF